This TCR beta chain stems from a study of blood T cell repertoires in COVID-19. There are 15 residues in the CDR3. Unmatched junction bases numbered 2, after V lost 1 base and J lost 5 bases. CDR1 is SEHNR, CDR2 FQNEAQ, per germline (reference sequence). Authors' analysis steps: The authors estimated nucleated cell counts from reference gene primer amplification. Measured with immunoSEQ multiplex PCR; TCRdb has only the in-frame clones, and not every one. Clone size and V and J calls were adopted from that table, with D and trimming inferred from the DNA. The sample yields around 300,000 clones, 88% seen once. Adults between roughly 18 and 89 years of age took part from approximately 24 US areas. Assignment of participants to cohorts was predicated upon participant-reported clinical history. Recovered Cohort 3 donors showed two negative PCRs, clearance, or symptom resolution.

The chain links TRBV7-9 to TRBJ1-5, with 10 bases identical to TRBD1. The sequenced sample consisted of PBMCs or T cells enriched from blood (not recorded which). The sequence was collected from a woman between 45 and 60 years old who had recovered from COVID-19. As DNA, the CDR3 is TGTGCCAGCAGCTTAGGGGACAGGGGTTATCAGCCCCAGCATTTT. Translating gives CASSLGDRGYQPQHF.